Each of the 14 T cell receptor beta chains below was sequenced from the same sample in a study of cytomegalovirus exposure and HLA in healthy donors. Use of 60 Vbeta and 13 Jbeta primers characterized the PCR. Data came from immunoSEQ multiplex PCR; TCRdb stores just in-frame clones and leaves some out. In the table there are about 130,000 clones, around four fifths of which are singletons. Sample: PBMCs. The receptors originated from a man aged 18-30 years in good health and CMV-seropositive.

For the CDR3, the DNA is TGCGCCAGCAGCGTCGGACTGTTGAACACTGAAGCTTTCTTT. Its translation is CASSVGLLNTEAFF. V gene TRBV5-1 combines with J gene TRBJ1-1; no clear D gene. The CDR3 consists of 14 residues. Germline-derived CDR1 and CDR2 are SGHRS and YFSETQ. Between the trimmed V and J ends, which lost 4 bases and 0 bases, there was a span of 10 bases.

On this clone itself: The junction shows a germline mismatch at one end, possibly a read error. The sample contains more than one DNA sequence encoding this CDR3. The chain couples TRBV5-1 to TRBJ1-6, with 7 bases fitting TRBD1. CDR1 and CDR2 from the germline V gene are SGHRS and YFSETQ. The CDR3 loop spans 21 amino acids. CDR3 in amino acids: CASSLAPSPTGIEAYNSPLHF. DNA for the CDR3: TGCGCCAGCAGCTTGGCCCCCAGCCCGACAGGGATTGAGGCCTATAACTCACCCCTCCACTTT.

J is TRBJ1-4 and V is TRBV6-9; D perhaps matches TRBD1 (6 bases). This CDR3 is built from 16 residues. V was clipped by 2 bases and J by 0 bases, with 10 bases between them. Germline V gene data show CDR1 as MNHGY and CDR2 as SVAAGI. CDR3 coding DNA: TGTGCCAGCAGTTATCTCAGGGGCGCAACTAATGAAAAACTGTTTTTT. It yields the protein CASSYLRGATNEKLFF.

This chain joins TRBV5-1 and TRBJ1-6, with 7 bases identical to TRBD1. Germline trimming cut 4 bases from V and 10 bases from J; bases unmatched to any gene: 8. The CDR3 length is 14 residues. CDR1 and CDR2 (germline): SGHRS, YFSETQ. CDR3 loop: CASSQTGTGSPLHF. Written as DNA, the CDR3 is TGCGCCAGCAGCCAGACAGGGACGGGGTCACCCCTCCACTTT.

There are a few counts of this clone. The gene calls are TRBV6-5 and TRBJ2-3; 8 bases are shared with TRBD1. The V and J ends lost 0 bases and 5 bases, in that order; junction bases with no gene match: 7. Germline CDR1 and CDR2: MNHEY and SVGAGI. The CDR3 runs to 16 residues. DNA of the CDR3: TGTGCCAGCAGTTACTCGATCAGGGGGCTTAAAGATACGCAGTATTTT. Translating gives CASSYSIRGLKDTQYF.

The V gene is TRBV6-4, the J gene TRBJ1-4; TRBD1 matches at 8 bases. The CDR3 totals 15 residues. V was pared by 6 bases and J by 8 bases, with 11 bases of the junction left unmatched. Germline V gene sequence: CDR1 MRHNA, CDR2 SNTAGT. The CDR3 loop is CASSPPRGRWEKLFF. The CDR3 nucleotides are TGTGCCAGCAGCCCCCCCAGGGGGCGATGGGAAAAACTGTTTTTT.

This chain uses TRBV4-2 with TRBJ2-2, with D perhaps matching TRBD2 (5 bases). This CDR3 comprises 15 residues. V was pared by 4 bases and J by 6 bases, with 15 bases between. Germline V CDR1 and CDR2: LGHNA, YNFKEQ. The CDR3 loop is CASSPRLADAGELFF. As DNA, the CDR3 is TGTGCCAGCAGCCCCCGCCTAGCCGATGCCGGGGAGCTGTTTTTT.

This clone appeared once. This CDR3 reads CASSDWDRVMADTQYF. In DNA form, the CDR3 reads TGTGCCAGCAGTGACTGGGACAGGGTTATGGCAGATACGCAGTATTTT. The rearrangement joins TRBV2 to TRBJ2-3; 9 nucleotides match TRBD1. V lost 3 bases, J lost 4 bases, and 8 bases stayed unmatched. The CDR3 has 16 residues. The germline gives CDR1 SNHLY, CDR2 FYNNEI. The whole variable domain, remainder taken from reference TRBV2 and TRBJ2-3, is EPEVTQTPSHQVTQMGQEVILRCVPISNHLYFYWYRQILGQKVEFLVSFYNNEISEKSEIFDDQFSVERPDGSNFTLKIRSTKLEDSAMYFCASSDWDRVMADTQYFGPGTRLTVL.

The chain links TRBV4-1 to TRBJ2-3, with D perhaps TRBD2 (7 bases). Germline loops: CDR1 MGHRA, CDR2 YSYEKL. V dropped 0 bases and J dropped 8 bases, with 21 bases sitting between them. CDR3 length: 17 residues. This CDR3 is CASSQDPEGGGWGTQYF. CDR3 DNA: TGCGCCAGCAGCCAAGATCCAGAAGGCGGGGGCTGGGGTACGCAGTATTTT.

J is TRBJ2-1 and V is TRBV2; 7 bases line up with TRBD2. CDR1 and CDR2 (germline): SNHLY, FYNNEI. The CDR3 is made up of 14 amino acids. Trimming at V came to 8 bases and at J to 0 bases, leaving 4 bases not matched to a gene. The CDR3 DNA is TGTGCCAGCCGAGCGGGAAGCTCCTACAATGAGCAGTTCTTC. Its translation is CASRAGSSYNEQFF.

CDR3 bases: TGTGCCAGCAGCTTGGGGGCACCTCCCTACGAGCAGTACTTC. Protein: CASSLGAPPYEQYF. The rearrangement links TRBV5-6 to TRBJ2-7; D is ambiguous. V lost 0 bases and J 2 bases, leaving 9 bases between the germline ends. There are 14 residues in the CDR3. CDR1 SGHDT and CDR2 YYEEEE come from the germline V gene.

The gene calls are TRBV27 and TRBJ2-7; D possibly corresponds to TRBD2 (6 bases). The CDR3 is 12 residues long. The germline CDR1 and CDR2 sequences are MNHEY and SMNVEV (reference sequence). Between the trimmed V and J ends, which lost 5 bases and 5 bases, there was a span of 10 bases. CDR3: CASSPGGDEQYF. DNA for the CDR3: TGTGCCAGCAGTCCTGGCGGGGACGAGCAGTACTTC.

This sequence joins TRBV10-3 and TRBJ1-1; tentatively, D is TRBD1 (6 bases). The ends were cut back, 6 bases at V and 0 bases at J, with 8 bases in the middle. This CDR3 is 13 amino acids long. Germline assignment: CDR1 ENHRY and CDR2 SYGVKD. This CDR3 reads CAIRDSMNTEAFF. CDR3 sequence (DNA): TGTGCCATCAGGGACAGTATGAACACTGAAGCTTTCTTT.

The chain recombines TRBV6-1 with TRBJ2-1; 7 bases map to TRBD2. V lost 4 bases and J lost 9; bases outside the gene matches: 12. Germline V CDR1 and CDR2: MNHNS, SASEGT. This CDR3 has 15 amino acids. CDR3 bases: TGTGCCAGCAGTGTACGGGGGAGGGGTCTTGTTGAGCAGTTCTTC. Translated: CASSVRGRGLVEQFF.